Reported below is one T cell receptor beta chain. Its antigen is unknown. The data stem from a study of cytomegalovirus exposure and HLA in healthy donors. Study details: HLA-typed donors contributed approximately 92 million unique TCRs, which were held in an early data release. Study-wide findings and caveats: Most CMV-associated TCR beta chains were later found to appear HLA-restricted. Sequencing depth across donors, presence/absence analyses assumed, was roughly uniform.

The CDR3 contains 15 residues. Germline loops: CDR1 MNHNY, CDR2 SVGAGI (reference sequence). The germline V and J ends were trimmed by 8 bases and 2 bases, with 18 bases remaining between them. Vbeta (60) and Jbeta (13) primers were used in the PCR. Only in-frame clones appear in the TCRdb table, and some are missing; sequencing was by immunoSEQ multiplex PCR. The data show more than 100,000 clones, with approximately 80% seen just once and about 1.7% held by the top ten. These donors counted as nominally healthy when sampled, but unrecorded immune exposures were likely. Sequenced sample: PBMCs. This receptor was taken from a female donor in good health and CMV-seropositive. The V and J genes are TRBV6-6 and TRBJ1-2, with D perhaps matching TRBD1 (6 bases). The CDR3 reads CASFDRTRLNYGYTF. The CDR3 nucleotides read TGTGCCAGCTTCGACAGGACGCGTCTAAACTATGGCTACACCTTC.